What follows describes a single TCR beta chain. Its target is unknown. The junction does not match germline at one end; this may be a read error. Then a second PCR, running about 6 to 12 cycles, was carried out with a sample-barcoded 5' primer and a J-beta primer mix. TCRdb fed the 5' RACE reads into MiXCR, producing one record per CDR3 protein. Altogether around 670,000 distinct CDR3 sequences are present, approximately 30% being singletons, with the ten largest covering about a sixth. The germline gives CDR1 SQVTM, CDR2 ANQGSEA. The CDR3 is 12 residues long. This sample stems from a study of blood T cells in healthy people across ages. Study-wide background: Per two T cells, about one barcoded beta molecule was captured through template switching. Study-level points and caveats: TCR beta diversity, measured per million T cells, fell in a roughly linear way with age.

The sequenced sample was blood. This TCR was recovered from a woman older than 75 in good health. The rearrangement uses TRBV29-1 and TRBJ2-2; TRBD2 might be the D (5 bases). The CDR3, as DNA: TGCAGCGCCAGTGGTGCCCCCGGGGAGCGGTTTTTT. Its translation is CSASGAPGERFF.